These 10 T cell receptor beta chains were all obtained from the same sample, sequenced in a study of identical twins. Each CDR3 protein gets one entry after TCRdb re-called the 5' RACE reads with MiXCR. The sample lists under 500,000 distinct CDR3 sequences, 14% seen once, with approximately 0.98% in the top ten. The sample was also reused in another study, on yellow fever vaccine responses in identical twins.

The sample taken for sequencing was CD4+ T cells sorted from blood. The receptors originated from a woman aged 18-30 years in good health.

This rearrangement joins TRBV7-2 to TRBJ2-7, with a possible D match to TRBD2 (6 bases). The V gene lost 1 base and the J gene lost 4 bases, with 14 bases spanning the gap. CDR1 and CDR2 from the germline V gene are SGHTA and FQGNSA. There are 15 residues in the CDR3. CDR3 region: CASSLEALATYEQYF. In nucleotides, the CDR3 is TGTGCCAGCAGCTTAGAGGCACTAGCTACGTACGAGCAGTACTTC.

The V and J genes are TRBV2 and TRBJ2-1; TRBD1 matches 9 bases. Germline CDR1 is SNHLY and CDR2 is FYNNEI. This CDR3 has 15 amino acids. Losses at the gene ends were 3 bases for V and 6 bases for J; bases not matched to a gene: 6. This CDR3 is CASSDSIQGANEQFF. CDR3 nucleotides: TGTGCCAGCAGTGATTCGATACAGGGGGCCAATGAGCAGTTCTTC. Together with reference TRBV2 and TRBJ2-1, the CDR3 gives the full variable domain: EPEVTQTPSHQVTQMGQEVILRCVPISNHLYFYWYRQILGQKVEFLVSFYNNEISEKSEIFDDQFSVERPDGSNFTLKIRSTKLEDSAMYFCASSDSIQGANEQFFGPGTRLTVL.

This clonotype was observed a few times. CDR3 sequence reads: CASSQLRDPGETQYF. The CDR3 coding sequence is TGTGCCAGCAGCCAACTCCGGGACCCCGGGGAGACCCAGTACTTC. The chain couples TRBV7-8 to TRBJ2-5; D possibly uses TRBD1 or TRBD2 (5 bases each). The CDR3 has 15 amino acids. V was shortened by 5 bases and J by 5 bases, with 18 bases between the two germline ends. Germline V lookup: CDR1 SGHVS, CDR2 FQNEAQ.

This clonotype has only a few counts. The chain carries TRBV4-2 and TRBJ2-7, with 10 bases lining up with TRBD1. The CDR3 has 16 amino acids. V dropped 1 base and J dropped 5; count of bases not matched to a gene: 8. Germline CDR1 and CDR2: LGHNA and YNFKEQ. The DNA for the CDR3 is TGTGCCAGCAGCCAAGGCCGGGACAGGGGTTCCCACGAGCAGTACTTC. Translating gives CASSQGRDRGSHEQYF.

V is TRBV6-1 and J is TRBJ2-7, with unresolved D. Per the germline V gene, CDR1 is MNHNS and CDR2 is SASEGT. The CDR3 is 11 residues long. The ends were cut back, 1 base at V and 9 bases at J, with 7 bases in the middle. CDR3 DNA sequence: TGTGCCAGCAGTGAAGGGTCGAGGCAGTACTTC. This translates into CASSEGSRQYF.

This clonotype was detected only a few times. The CDR3: CASSLVEVETQYF. The CDR3 DNA sequence: TGTGCCAGCAGCCTTGTAGAGGTGGAGACCCAGTACTTC. The V call is TRBV5-6, the J call TRBJ2-5; D uncertain. V was clipped by 4 bases and J by 5 bases, with 12 bases between them. CDR3 length equals 13 residues. Germline V CDR1 and CDR2: SGHDT, YYEEEE.

Concerning this clonotype: At one end, the junction sequence differs from germline, possibly due to a read error. The V gene is TRBV2, the J gene TRBJ2-5; the match to TRBD1 covers 8 bases. The CDR3 length is 18 residues. CDR1 and CDR2 from the germline V gene are SNHLY and FYNNEI. The CDR3 DNA follows: TGTGCCCGCAGTTATTTCCCTCCGCAAGGACAGGGCGGAGAGACCCAGTACTTC. This gives the protein CARSYFPPQGQGGETQYF.

The chain uses TRBV6-1 and TRBJ1-2; possibly TRBD1 for D (6 bases). The CDR3 has 15 residues. Trimming took 8 bases from V and 5 from J, leaving 21 bases between them. Germline CDR1 MNHNS, CDR2 SASEGT. The CDR3 region has the DNA TGTGCCAGCCGGTCAGCCGGGACAAGCGGTTATGGCTACACCTTC. This codes for CASRSAGTSGYGYTF.

This clonotype was seen a few times. The chain couples TRBV28 to TRBJ2-3, with 7 nucleotides matching TRBD2. This CDR3 region has 16 residues. Germline CDR1 MDHEN, CDR2 SYDVKM. V dropped 6 bases and J dropped 7; count of bases not matched to a gene: 16. The CDR3 DNA reads as TGTGCCAGCAGCTCTGAACATGCGGGAGTTCGGAATACGCAGTATTTT. This sequence encodes CASSSEHAGVRNTQYF.

This clonotype has just a few counts. The chain couples TRBV7-9 to TRBJ2-2, with D unresolved. Germline V gene sequence: CDR1 SEHNR, CDR2 FQNEAQ (reference sequence). CDR3 size: 16 residues. Trimming took off 1 base at V and 4 bases at J, with 13 bases between the two ends. The CDR3 sequence: CASSLEVGIGTGELFF. The CDR3 DNA follows: TGTGCCAGCAGCTTAGAGGTGGGAATTGGCACCGGGGAGCTGTTTTTT.